A single sample is the source of the 29 T cell receptor beta chains below, sequenced in a study of T cell responses to AZD1222 COVID-19 vaccine. The method was immunoSEQ multiplex PCR; TCRdb's version includes in-frame clones alone and lacks a portion of them. The sample lists about 84,000 clones; 80% to 95% were seen once. The sequenced sample was peripheral blood, obtained 28 days after the second AZD1222 dose. The receptors originated from an adult who received the AZD1222 COVID-19 vaccine.

V and J are TRBV28 and TRBJ2-7; possibly TRBD2 for D (7 bases). The V end was cut by 0 bases, the J end by 0 bases, with 15 bases between. The CDR3 covers 17 residues. From germline, CDR1 is MDHEN and CDR2 SYDVKM. CDR3 protein: CASSLWGGGPSSYEQYF. The CDR3 coding sequence is TGTGCCAGCAGTTTATGGGGCGGGGGCCCGAGCTCCTACGAGCAGTACTTC.

The chain has TRBV19 and TRBJ1-6; a possible D gene is TRBD1 (5 bases). Per germline, CDR1 LNHDA and CDR2 SQIVND (reference sequence). The CDR3 totals 15 residues. The V end lost 4 bases, the J end lost 10 bases, and 17 bases lay between the germline ends. DNA for the CDR3: TGTGCCAGTAGTACCGGGACTCGGGGGGTCTCACCCCTCCACTTT. Residues: CASSTGTRGVSPLHF.

The chain has TRBV2 and TRBJ2-7; 8 bases are shared with TRBD1. The CDR3 runs to 14 residues. Germline lookup yields CDR1 SNHLY and CDR2 FYNNEI. Trimming cost V 4 bases and J 4 bases; bases outside gene matches: 6. DNA for the CDR3: TGTGCCAGCAGTGTAGGACAGGGTCTATACGAGCAGTACTTC. Translation: CASSVGQGLYEQYF.

This clone was counted only a few times. This rearrangement joins TRBV7-2 to TRBJ2-7; weak D call: TRBD2 (5 bases). The V gene's germline CDR1 is SGHTA and CDR2 FQGNSA. Trimming shortened V by 5 bases and J by 0 bases, and 17 bases separated the two germline ends. This CDR3 comprises 16 residues. The CDR3: CASSRGGGLGSYEQYF. The CDR3 DNA reads TGTGCCAGCAGCCGCGGCGGAGGACTGGGCTCCTACGAGCAGTACTTC.

The CDR3 reads CASSEGQGWHTIYF. CDR3 nucleotides: TGTGCCAGCAGTGAAGGACAGGGATGGCACACCATATATTTT. The genes are TRBV6-1 and TRBJ1-3; 7 nucleotides agree with TRBD1. The CDR3 contains 14 residues. Germline V CDR1 and CDR2: MNHNS, SASEGT. V lost 1 base and J lost 8; bases outside the gene matches: 5.

The J gene is TRBJ1-5, the V gene TRBV28, with D possibly matching TRBD1 (5 bases). V lost 3 bases to trimming and J lost 5 bases, with 17 bases between them. The CDR3 covers 16 residues. Germline V lookup: CDR1 MDHEN, CDR2 SYDVKM. CDR3 amino acids: CASSLGGGTADQPQHF. DNA of the CDR3: TGTGCCAGCAGTTTGGGGGGGGGTACAGCAGATCAGCCCCAGCATTTT.

The V call is TRBV20-1, the J call TRBJ1-2; D is uncertain. The ends were cut back, 6 bases at V and 8 bases at J, with 10 bases in the middle. Germline CDR1 DFQATT, CDR2 SNEGSKA (reference sequence). This CDR3 is 10 amino acids long. Here the CDR3 reads CSATPEGYTF. As DNA, the CDR3 is TGCAGTGCCACCCCCGAGGGCTACACCTTC.

The rearrangement joins TRBV2 to TRBJ1-1; D unclear. CDR1 is SNHLY, CDR2 FYNNEI, per germline. The length of the CDR3 is 13 residues. The ends were cut back, 1 base at V and 8 bases at J, with 11 bases in the middle. The DNA for the CDR3 is TGTGCCAGCAGTGAAGAAAGTACAGTGGAAGCTTTCTTT. Protein sequence: CASSEESTVEAFF.

This chain joins TRBV6-5 and TRBJ1-3; 9 nucleotides line up with TRBD1. V lost 4 bases to trimming and J lost 2 bases; unmatched junction nucleotides: 3. The CDR3 runs to 15 residues. Germline values: CDR1 MNHEY, CDR2 SVGAGI. CDR3 amino acids: CASSFDRGTGNTIYF. CDR3 nucleotide sequence: TGTGCCAGCAGTTTCGACAGGGGGACTGGAAACACCATATATTTT.

The gene calls are TRBV6-5 and TRBJ1-5; TRBD1 is a possible D gene (6 bases). The CDR3 totals 14 residues. In germline, CDR1 is MNHEY, CDR2 SVGAGI. V gave up 5 bases and J gave up 2 bases, with 10 bases separating them. CDR3 sequence: CASSLSGGNQPQHF. CDR3 nucleotide sequence: TGTGCCAGCAGTCTCTCAGGGGGCAATCAGCCCCAGCATTTT.

The chain has TRBV7-9 and TRBJ2-7, with D possibly matching TRBD2 (5 bases). Trimming left V 5 bases short and J 0 bases short, with 14 bases between. Per the germline V gene, CDR1 is SEHNR and CDR2 is FQNEAQ (reference sequence). The CDR3 is 15 residues long. The CDR3 here is CASSPEARSSYEQYF. The CDR3 DNA reads as TGTGCCAGCAGCCCGGAGGCCAGGAGCTCCTACGAGCAGTACTTC.

The chain links TRBV12-3 or TRBV12-4 to TRBJ1-1; maybe TRBD1 (6 bases). The CDR3 runs 13 residues. The V end lost 6 bases, the J end lost 9 bases, and 17 bases lay between the germline ends. CDR3 residues: CASRFNREEKAFF. CDR3 DNA: TGTGCCAGCAGGTTTAACAGGGAAGAGAAAGCTTTCTTT.

V and J are TRBV10-3 and TRBJ1-1; no firm D call. Germline CDR1 and CDR2: ENHRY and SYGVKD. The V gene lost 2 bases and the J gene lost 5 bases, with 6 bases spanning the gap. This CDR3 is built from 12 residues. The DNA for the CDR3 is TGTGCCATCAGTGAGGGCTTTACTGAAGCTTTCTTT. Translated: CAISEGFTEAFF.

The rearrangement uses TRBV9 and TRBJ1-2; D gene unclear. V gave up 6 bases and J gave up 2 bases, with 14 bases separating them. The CDR3 is made up of 14 amino acids. Germline V gene sequence: CDR1 SGDLS, CDR2 YYNGEE. The CDR3 sequence: CASTAIGRNYGYTF. The CDR3 DNA reads as TGTGCCAGCACCGCTATAGGCAGGAACTATGGCTACACCTTC.

The genes are TRBV3-1 (or the pseudogene TRBV3-2) and TRBJ2-4, with 11 bases matching TRBD1. The CDR3 contains 16 residues. J gave up 6 bases and V 4 bases, and 8 bases lay outside the gene matches. The germline gives CDR1 LGHDT, CDR2 YNNKEL (reference sequence). CDR3 coding DNA: TGTGCCAGCAGCCCTTACCCGGGACAGGGGGGAAACATTCAGTACTTC. Translating it yields CASSPYPGQGGNIQYF.

V and J are TRBV6-1 and TRBJ2-7; possibly TRBD1 for D (6 bases). Trimming shortened V by 3 bases and J by 2 bases, and 14 bases separated the two germline ends. The CDR3 runs 15 residues. Germline V gene data show CDR1 as MNHNS and CDR2 as SASEGT. In nucleotides, the CDR3 is TGTGCCAGCAGTGACCAGGGAAGGGGGACCTACGAGCAGTACTTC. Protein: CASSDQGRGTYEQYF.

The chain carries TRBV29-1 and TRBJ2-7; 11 positions agree with TRBD1. The CDR3 contains 14 residues. V trimming: 3 bases; J trimming: 6 bases; junction bases outside the gene matches: 7. Germline CDR1 is SQVTM and CDR2 is ANQGSEA. This CDR3 reads CSVDFGTGGGEQYF. DNA for the CDR3: TGCAGCGTTGATTTTGGGACAGGGGGAGGCGAGCAGTACTTC.

V and J are TRBV6-1 and TRBJ1-1; D uncertain. The CDR3 is made up of 11 amino acids. Trimming removed 3 bases at V and 8 bases at J, with 7 bases between. Germline V lookup: CDR1 MNHNS, CDR2 SASEGT. The DNA of the CDR3 is TGTGCCAGCAGTGATACCGGAGAAGCTTTCTTT. It yields the protein CASSDTGEAFF.

The chain joins TRBV3-1 (or the pseudogene TRBV3-2) to TRBJ1-1; no firm D call. This CDR3 spans 14 amino acids. Germline CDR1 and CDR2: LGHDT and YNNKEL (reference sequence). With 3 bases removed from V and 6 bases from J, the gap between germline ends came to 14 bases. CDR3 DNA sequence: TGTGCCAGCAGCCAGGAATTGTACAGCCCTGAAGCTTTCTTT. Amino acids: CASSQELYSPEAFF.

CDR3: CASSSSRDRVDTIYF. The CDR3 DNA reads as TGTGCCAGCAGCTCTTCTCGGGACAGGGTGGACACCATATATTTT. The chain is built from TRBV5-4 and TRBJ1-3; TRBD1 aligns across 9 bases. The V gene end was trimmed by 3 bases and the J gene end by 8 bases; junction bases not matched to a gene: 9. This CDR3 is built from 15 residues. In germline, CDR1 is SGHNT, CDR2 YYREEE (reference sequence).

In nucleotides, the CDR3 is TGTGCCAGCAGCTGGGACAGGGACTATGAAGCTTTCTTT. Translation gives CASSWDRDYEAFF. This chain links TRBV11-2 with TRBJ1-1, with 9 positions matching TRBD1. The germline V gene encodes CDR1 SGHAT and CDR2 FQNNGV. This CDR3 is 13 amino acids long. V lost 4 bases to trimming and J lost 7 bases; unmatched junction nucleotides: 4. Filled out from reference TRBV11-2 and TRBJ1-1, the complete variable domain reads EAGVAQSPRYKIIEKRQSVAFWCNPISGHATLYWYQQILGQGPKLLIQFQNNGVVDDSQLPKDRFSAERLKGVDSTLKIQPAKLEDSAVYLCASSWDRDYEAFFGQGTRLTVV.

CDR3 nucleotide sequence: TGTGCCAGTAGCTTTCCGCGACAGGACACTGAAGCTTTCTTT. Protein: CASSFPRQDTEAFF. The rearrangement uses TRBV19 and TRBJ1-1; tentatively, D is TRBD1 (6 bases). Germline CDR1 and CDR2: LNHDA and SQIVND (reference sequence). The CDR3 is made up of 14 amino acids. V gave up 6 bases and J gave up 3 bases, with 14 bases separating them.

The table lists this clone with a few counts. This chain joins TRBV7-9 and TRBJ2-5; TRBD1 matches at 12 bases. The CDR3 contains 16 residues. Germline CDR1 reads SEHNR; CDR2 reads FQNEAQ (reference sequence). The J segment lost 5 bases and the V segment lost 1 base, leaving 5 bases of the junction unmatched. The CDR3 sequence: CASSLGDRGLRETQYF. The CDR3 DNA sequence: TGTGCCAGCAGCTTAGGGGACAGGGGGCTTCGGGAGACCCAGTACTTC. The variable domain in full, with the rest retrieved from reference TRBV7-9 and TRBJ2-5, is DTGVSQNPRHKITKRGQNVTFRCDPISEHNRLYWYRQTLGQGPEFLTYFQNEAQLEKSRLLSDRFSAERPKGSFSTLEIQRTEQGDSAMYLCASSLGDRGLRETQYFGPGTRLLVL.

The rearrangement joins TRBV6-6 to TRBJ2-3, with D hard to call. Germline V gene data show CDR1 as MNHNY and CDR2 as SVGAGI (reference sequence). This CDR3 spans 14 amino acids. The V end was cut by 0 bases, the J end by 6 bases, with 10 bases between. The CDR3 loop reads CASSYSPSGDTQYF. Written as DNA, the CDR3 is TGTGCCAGCAGTTACTCACCCTCTGGGGATACGCAGTATTTT.

The chain uses TRBV5-1 and TRBJ2-2, with 9 nucleotides matching TRBD1. V shed 5 bases, J shed 2 bases, and the junction held 1 base outside the gene matches. The CDR3 loop spans 14 amino acids. The germline V gene has CDR1 SGHRS and CDR2 YFSETQ. Written as DNA, the CDR3 is TGCGCCAGCAGGGACAGGGGTAACACCGGGGAGCTGTTTTTT. Residues: CASRDRGNTGELFF.

The chain employs TRBV30 and TRBJ1-4, with TRBD1 matching 9 bases. CDR3 length: 16 amino acids. CDR1 is GTSNPN, CDR2 SVGIG, per germline (reference sequence). J gave up 5 bases and V 3 bases, and 10 bases lay outside the gene matches. DNA for the CDR3: TGTGCCTGGAGCCAGGGGCTGGGGACAGGGAATGAAAAACTGTTTTTT. Protein sequence: CAWSQGLGTGNEKLFF.

This clone came up once. The gene calls are TRBV21-1 and TRBJ2-5; the DNA was not compared with TRBD1, the D call given in the table. TRBV21-1 is assigned pseudogene status. The CDR3 length is 15 residues. CDR3 sequence reads: CASSKGTGEWETQYF. The CDR3 DNA sequence: TGTGCCAGCAGCAAAGGGACAGGGGAATGGGAGACCCAGTACTTC.

This clone showed up just once. The J gene is TRBJ1-6, the V gene TRBV23-1, with TRBD1 matching over 8 bases. TRBV23-1 is known as an ORF, though its function is uncertain. V was clipped by 4 bases and J by 7 bases; unmatched bases: 3. CDR3 length equals 14 residues. Written as DNA, the CDR3 is TGCGCCAGCAGTCGGGGACAGGCCAATTCACCCCTCCACTTT. Protein sequence: CASSRGQANSPLHF.

The chain links TRBV13 to TRBJ1-6; no firm D call. The CDR3 length is 14 residues. The germline gives CDR1 PRHDT, CDR2 FYEKMQ (reference sequence). Trimming removed 2 bases from V and 8 bases from J, with 10 bases in between. The DNA of the CDR3 is TGTGCCAGCAGCTTAAGGGAGTCCTATTCACCCCTCCACTTT. It specifies CASSLRESYSPLHF.